This T cell receptor (beta chain) comes out of a study of T cell repertoires in cytomegalovirus infection. In the study overall: CMV infection together with matching HLA type was indicated by public TCR beta signatures. Notes on the study in general: Dominant in the ex vivo response were TCR beta clonotypes restricted by HLA-C and specific for CMV.

CDR3 length: 15 amino acids. V lost 2 bases to trimming and J lost 5 bases; unmatched junction nucleotides: 11. Per germline, CDR1 DFQATT and CDR2 SNEGSKA (reference sequence). This clonotype was detected ten times or more. Its antigen remains unknown. TCRdb fed the reads into MiXCR, producing one record per CDR3 protein. The repertoire consists of some 300,000 distinct CDR3 sequences, with about 8.8% occurring once and the leading ten covering less than 3%. The sequence derives from a human donor in good health (CMV status not recorded). Some clones in this sample may be carry-over from other donors' samples. The chain couples TRBV20-1 to TRBJ1-1, with TRBD1 identical over 7 bases. Material for sequencing was PBMCs. The CDR3 here is CSARSSTGIFTEAFF. The DNA for the CDR3 is TGCAGTGCTAGATCCTCGACAGGGATTTTTACTGAAGCTTTCTTT.